This passage covers 29 T cell receptor beta chains from one sample sequenced in a study of cytomegalovirus exposure and HLA in healthy donors. Using immunoSEQ multiplex PCR, the repertoire was profiled, and TCRdb retains in-frame clones only, with some absent. The sample yields 150,000 to 200,000 clones, 75% to 90% seen once. Input material: PBMCs. All receptors derive from a woman aged 18-30 years in good health and CMV-seronegative.

This chain uses TRBV12-5 with TRBJ1-2, with D perhaps matching TRBD1 (6 bases). The V and J ends lost 0 bases and 4 bases respectively, with 6 bases between them. Germline V gene lookup returns CDR1 LGHNT and CDR2 FRNRAP. The CDR3 is 13 amino acids. This CDR3 is CASGLVQGYGYTF. Here the CDR3 DNA reads TGTGCTAGTGGTTTGGTACAGGGCTATGGCTACACCTTC.

The V gene is TRBV15, the J gene TRBJ1-3, with D hard to call. The CDR3 is 15 residues long. V was cut by 3 bases and J by 0 bases, with 9 bases left in between. Germline-derived CDR1 and CDR2 are LNHNV and YYDKDF (reference sequence). In DNA, the CDR3 is TGTGCCACCAGCAGGGAGGGCTTCTCTGGAAACACCATATATTTT. Protein sequence: CATSREGFSGNTIYF.

The rearrangement links TRBV30 to TRBJ1-1; tentatively, D is TRBD1 (6 bases). In germline, CDR1 is GTSNPN, CDR2 SVGIG (reference sequence). The CDR3 contains 11 residues. Trimming removed 4 bases at V and 8 bases at J, with 11 bases between. CDR3 DNA: TGTGCCTGGACTAGACAGGCCGAAGCTTTCTTT. Its translation: CAWTRQAEAFF.

The J gene is TRBJ1-1, the V gene TRBV25-1; D is unclear. With 1 base removed from V and 9 bases from J, the gap between germline ends came to 12 bases. CDR1 is MGHDK and CDR2 is SYGVNS in the germline V gene. CDR3 length equals 13 residues. CDR3 loop: CASSESISDKAFF. CDR3 sequence (DNA): TGTGCCAGCAGTGAATCGATCAGTGACAAAGCTTTCTTT.

The chain couples TRBV7-2 to TRBJ2-5; D gene unclear. The CDR3 runs 15 residues. Germline assignment: CDR1 SGHTA and CDR2 FQGNSA. V was cut by 1 base and J by 1 base, with 10 bases left in between. The CDR3 loop reads CASSLDGQFQETQYF. The DNA of the CDR3 is TGTGCCAGCAGCTTAGACGGTCAATTCCAAGAGACCCAGTACTTC.

The rearrangement joins TRBV7-2 to TRBJ2-3; 10 bases line up with TRBD2. The CDR3 extends over 15 amino acids. The germline CDR1 and CDR2 sequences are SGHTA and FQGNSA. J was trimmed by 5 bases and V by 5 bases; bases with no gene match: 7. The CDR3 sequence is CASSLRLAGRDTQYF. The CDR3 bases are TGTGCCAGCAGCCTAAGACTAGCGGGCAGAGATACGCAGTATTTT.

The chain uses TRBV19 and TRBJ1-5; 12 positions match TRBD1. The CDR3 length is 15 residues. Per germline, CDR1 LNHDA and CDR2 SQIVND (reference sequence). J was trimmed by 2 bases and V by 5 bases; bases with no gene match: 1. The CDR3 loop is CASSGTGGGNQPQHF. CDR3 bases: TGTGCCAGTAGTGGGACAGGGGGCGGCAATCAGCCCCAGCATTTT.

The chain employs TRBV4-3 and TRBJ2-5, with TRBD1 as a possible D gene (5 bases). The germline CDR1 and CDR2 sequences are LGHNA and YSLEER. V lost 0 bases, J lost 5 bases, and 16 bases lay in between. The length of the CDR3 is 16 residues. CDR3 sequence reads: CASSQDSRRAGETQYF. In DNA, the CDR3 is TGCGCCAGCAGCCAAGATAGCCGTCGGGCAGGGGAGACCCAGTACTTC.

V is TRBV12-5 and J is TRBJ1-1; maybe TRBD1 (5 bases). V was pared by 6 bases and J by 4 bases, with 12 bases between. The CDR3 has 13 residues. Germline-derived CDR1 and CDR2 are LGHNT and FRNRAP. The CDR3 loop is CASGLMGGTEAFF. CDR3 nucleotides: TGTGCTAGTGGCTTGATGGGGGGCACTGAAGCTTTCTTT.

This sequence joins TRBV4-3 and TRBJ2-1, with D possibly matching TRBD2 (5 bases). Trimming took off 2 bases at V and 8 bases at J, with 13 bases between the two ends. CDR1 is LGHNA and CDR2 is YSLEER in the germline V gene. This CDR3 region has 14 residues. As DNA, the CDR3 is TGCGCCAGCAGCCAATATGGGAGTACGGATGAGCAGTTCTTC. It encodes CASSQYGSTDEQFF.

This clone is a singleton in its sample. This sequence joins TRBV10-3 and TRBJ2-7, with 8 nucleotides matching TRBD1. Germline V gives CDR1 ENHRY, CDR2 SYGVKD. After removal of 6 bases from V and 3 bases from J, the junction contained 4 bases not matched to a gene. CDR3 length equals 13 residues. The CDR3 sequence: CAISRGQGYEQYF. The CDR3 DNA reads TGTGCCATCAGCCGCGGACAGGGCTACGAGCAGTACTTC.

This clone was seen a few times. V is TRBV6-4 and J is TRBJ1-2, with 9 bases matching TRBD1. J was trimmed by 2 bases and V by 6 bases; bases with no gene match: 4. The germline V gene encodes CDR1 MRHNA and CDR2 SNTAGT. CDR3 size: 14 residues. The CDR3 DNA is TGTGCCAGCAGCCCCGGGACAGGGAACTATGGCTACACCTTC. As protein: CASSPGTGNYGYTF.

The chain is built from TRBV29-1 and TRBJ2-1; 10 bases are a match to TRBD2. This CDR3 comprises 14 residues. Germline CDR1 reads SQVTM; CDR2 reads ANQGSEA. Trimming removed 5 bases from V and 9 bases from J; junction bases left unmatched: 10. CDR3 bases: TGCAGCGTTCCCTTCGCTAGCGGGAGAGGTGAGCAGTTCTTC. This gives the protein CSVPFASGRGEQFF.

The chain combines TRBV6-6 with TRBJ2-7, with TRBD1 as a possible D gene (5 bases). Trimming cost V 2 bases and J 3 bases, with 8 bases left between them. This CDR3 has 13 amino acids. Germline V gene data show CDR1 as MNHNY and CDR2 as SVGAGI (reference sequence). CDR3 amino acids: CASSYNRFYEQYF. CDR3 coding DNA: TGTGCCAGCAGTTACAACAGGTTCTACGAGCAGTACTTC.

The rearrangement links TRBV4-3 to TRBJ2-1; 12 bases match TRBD2. Germline V gene lookup returns CDR1 LGHNA and CDR2 YSLEER. V lost 0 bases to trimming and J lost 3 bases; unmatched junction nucleotides: 3. This CDR3 spans 17 amino acids. CDR3 sequence: CASSQDGLAGLYNEQFF. The CDR3, as DNA: TGCGCCAGCAGCCAAGATGGACTAGCGGGACTCTACAATGAGCAGTTCTTC.

V and J are TRBV7-2 and TRBJ2-5, with D possibly TRBD1 on 6 matching bases. The CDR3 sequence is 18 residues long. V was shortened by 1 base and J by 1 base, with 19 bases between the two germline ends. Per germline, CDR1 SGHTA and CDR2 FQGNSA. The chain's CDR3 is CASSLVPYRQDLQETQYF. CDR3 coding DNA: TGTGCCAGCAGCTTAGTCCCGTATAGACAGGACCTCCAAGAGACCCAGTACTTC.

The V and J genes are TRBV4-1 and TRBJ1-2, with TRBD1 matching 8 bases. CDR1 and CDR2 (germline): MGHRA, YSYEKL. The CDR3 length is 17 residues. J gave up 8 bases and V 0 bases, and 14 bases lay outside the gene matches. The CDR3 bases are TGCGCCAGCAGCCAAGACATCAGGTTCAAGACAGGGGACGGCTACACCTTC. The encoded protein is CASSQDIRFKTGDGYTF.

J is TRBJ1-2 and V is TRBV6-1, with a tentative D call TRBD1 (5 bases). V lost 1 base, J lost 4 bases, and 10 bases lay in between. Germline CDR1 and CDR2: MNHNS and SASEGT. The length of the CDR3 is 14 residues. CDR3 in DNA: TGTGCCAGCAGTGAAGTGGTAGGGGTCTATGGCTACACCTTC. The encoded protein is CASSEVVGVYGYTF.

The chain has TRBV7-6 and TRBJ2-3; TRBD1 agrees at 11 bases. Germline V gene lookup returns CDR1 SGHVS and CDR2 FNYEAQ. The CDR3 runs to 15 residues. J was trimmed by 2 bases and V by 4 bases; bases with no gene match: 2. CDR3 amino acids: CASSSGQGATDTQYF. CDR3 coding DNA: TGTGCCAGCAGCTCCGGACAGGGGGCCACAGATACGCAGTATTTT.

This chain links TRBV12-5 with TRBJ1-1; 7 positions match TRBD1. The CDR3 has 13 amino acids. J was trimmed by 1 base and V by 5 bases; bases with no gene match: 1. The V gene's germline CDR1 is LGHNT and CDR2 FRNRAP. The CDR3 coding sequence is TGTGCTAGTGGTGGGACAGAGAACACTGAAGCTTTCTTT. Protein sequence: CASGGTENTEAFF.

This chain connects TRBV9 to TRBJ1-1, with D possibly being TRBD1 (5 bases). The CDR3 is 14 residues long. V shed 3 bases and J shed 5 bases, with 14 bases lying between them. CDR1 is SGDLS, CDR2 YYNGEE, per germline. The chain's CDR3 is CASSALGGRTEAFF. The CDR3 DNA sequence: TGTGCCAGCAGCGCTCTCGGGGGGAGGACTGAAGCTTTCTTT.

V and J are TRBV9 and TRBJ1-2; 9 bases align to TRBD1. Germline CDR1 is SGDLS and CDR2 is YYNGEE. Unmatched junction bases numbered 10, after V lost 0 bases and J lost 4 bases. CDR3 length: 17 residues. CDR3 nucleotides: TGTGCCAGCAGCGTAGAGGTTAGGGGACAGGGAACCTATGGCTACACCTTC. Protein: CASSVEVRGQGTYGYTF.

With regard to this clone: Relative to the germline gene, one junction end is altered; a read error may explain this. The chain has TRBV2 and TRBJ2-7; 13 nucleotides align to TRBD2. Germline-derived CDR1 and CDR2 are SNHLY and FYNNEI. The CDR3 is made up of 15 amino acids. CDR3 in DNA: TGTGCCAGCAGTGCTTCACTAGCGGGAGGGCCGGGTGAGAACTTC. It codes for CASSASLAGGPGENF.

This chain joins TRBV4-3 and TRBJ2-7; D is unclear. V was clipped by 0 bases and J by 3 bases, with 12 bases between them. Per the germline V gene, CDR1 is LGHNA and CDR2 is YSLEER. The CDR3 covers 15 residues. The CDR3 region has the DNA TGCGCCAGCAGCCAAGAGGCTGGCCGGAGCTACGAGCAGTACTTC. This sequence encodes CASSQEAGRSYEQYF.

V gene TRBV28 combines with J gene TRBJ1-1; TRBD1 matches 9 bases. V lost 5 bases, J lost 4 bases, and 8 bases stayed unmatched. CDR3 size: 15 residues. The V gene's germline CDR1 is MDHEN and CDR2 SYDVKM. The CDR3 bases are TGTGCCAGCAGTCCGAAGGGACAGGGTTCCACTGAAGCTTTCTTT. This encodes CASSPKGQGSTEAFF.

The J gene is TRBJ1-4, the V gene TRBV9; maybe TRBD1 (5 bases). The length of the CDR3 is 15 residues. Trimming stripped 3 bases from V and 2 bases from J, with 11 bases between. Germline CDR1 reads SGDLS; CDR2 reads YYNGEE. The CDR3 region is CASSGGGFTNEKLFF. The DNA of the CDR3 is TGTGCCAGCAGCGGGGGGGGATTTACTAATGAAAAACTGTTTTTT.

The rearrangement uses TRBV19 and TRBJ2-5; 9 bases agree with TRBD2. With 4 bases clipped from V and 9 bases from J, the junction kept 15 bases outside the gene matches. CDR3 length: 16 amino acids. Germline V CDR1 and CDR2: LNHDA, SQIVND (reference sequence). The CDR3 loop reads CASSNWGGTSRMAQYF. CDR3 coding DNA: TGTGCCAGTAGTAACTGGGGGGGGACTAGCAGAATGGCCCAGTACTTC. The entire variable domain, with the rest obtained from reference TRBV19 and TRBJ2-5, is as follows: DGGITQSPKYLFRKEGQNVTLSCEQNLNHDAMYWYRQDPGQGLRLIYYSQIVNDFQKGDIAEGYSVSREKKESFPLTVTSAQKNPTAFYLCASSNWGGTSRMAQYFGPGTRLLVL.

This clone came up once. The chain recombines TRBV13 with TRBJ2-2; a weak D match, TRBD2 (6 bases). Germline V CDR1 and CDR2: PRHDT, FYEKMQ (reference sequence). The CDR3 consists of 16 residues. Trimming took off 1 base at V and 4 bases at J, with 13 bases between the two ends. In DNA, the CDR3 is TGTGCCAGCAGCTTAGTTTACGGGGGTCGCACCGGGGAGCTGTTTTTT. Translated: CASSLVYGGRTGELFF. Combining the CDR3 with reference TRBV13 and TRBJ2-2 gives the whole variable domain AAGVIQSPRHLIKEKRETATLKCYPIPRHDTVYWYQQGPGQDPQFLISFYEKMQSDKGSIPDRFSAQQFSDYHSELNMSSLELGDSALYFCASSLVYGGRTGELFFGEGSRLTVL.

The rearrangement links TRBV7-9 to TRBJ1-5; D is undetermined. The length of the CDR3 is 16 residues. Germline assignment: CDR1 SEHNR and CDR2 FQNEAQ (reference sequence). Trimming left V 1 base short and J 2 bases short, with 12 bases between. The CDR3 DNA follows: TGTGCCAGCAGCTTAGTGGGCAGGAAAGGCAATCAGCCCCAGCATTTT. It encodes CASSLVGRKGNQPQHF.